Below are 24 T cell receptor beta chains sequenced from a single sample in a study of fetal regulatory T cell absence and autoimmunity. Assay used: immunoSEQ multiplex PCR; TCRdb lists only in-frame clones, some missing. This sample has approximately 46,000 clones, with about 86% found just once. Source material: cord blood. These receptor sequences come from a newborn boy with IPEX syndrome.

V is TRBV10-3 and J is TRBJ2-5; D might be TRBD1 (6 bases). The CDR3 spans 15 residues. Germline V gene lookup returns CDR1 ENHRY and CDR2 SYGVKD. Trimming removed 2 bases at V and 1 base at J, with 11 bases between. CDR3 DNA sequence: TGTGCCATCAGTGAGGGACAGTACCCCCAAGAGACCCAGTACTTC. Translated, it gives CAISEGQYPQETQYF.

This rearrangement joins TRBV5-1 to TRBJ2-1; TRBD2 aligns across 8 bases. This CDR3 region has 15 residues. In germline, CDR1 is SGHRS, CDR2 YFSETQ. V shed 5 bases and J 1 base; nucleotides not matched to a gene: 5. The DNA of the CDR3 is TGCGCCAGCAGGTTACTAGCGGAATCCTACAATGAGCAGTTCTTC. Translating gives CASRLLAESYNEQFF.

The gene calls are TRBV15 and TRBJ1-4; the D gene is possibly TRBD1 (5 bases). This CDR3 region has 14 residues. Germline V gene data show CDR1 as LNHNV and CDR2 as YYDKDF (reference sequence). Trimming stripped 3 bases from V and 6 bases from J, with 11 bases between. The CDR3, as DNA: TGTGCCACCAGCAGCTGGGGGGAGGATGAAAAACTGTTTTTT. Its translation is CATSSWGEDEKLFF.

The CDR3 sequence: CASRAGHGYTF. The CDR3 nucleotides are TGTGCCAGTAGGGCAGGGCATGGCTACACCTTC. This chain links TRBV19 with TRBJ1-2; TRBD1 might be the D (5 bases). Trimming took 6 bases from V and 6 from J, leaving 8 bases between them. Germline CDR1 is LNHDA and CDR2 is SQIVND (reference sequence). This CDR3 has 11 amino acids.

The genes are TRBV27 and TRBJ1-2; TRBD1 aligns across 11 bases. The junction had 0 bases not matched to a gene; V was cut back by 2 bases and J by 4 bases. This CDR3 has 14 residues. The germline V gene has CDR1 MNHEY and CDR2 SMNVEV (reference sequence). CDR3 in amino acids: CASSLGTGGYGYTF. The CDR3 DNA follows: TGTGCCAGCAGTTTAGGGACAGGGGGCTATGGCTACACCTTC.

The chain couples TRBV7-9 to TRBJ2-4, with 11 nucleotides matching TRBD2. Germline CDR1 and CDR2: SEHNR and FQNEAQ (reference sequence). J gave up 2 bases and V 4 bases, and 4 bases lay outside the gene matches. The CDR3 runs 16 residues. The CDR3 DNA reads TGTGCCAGCAGCTCAACTAGCGGGGGTACCAAAAACATTCAGTACTTC. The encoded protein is CASSSTSGGTKNIQYF.

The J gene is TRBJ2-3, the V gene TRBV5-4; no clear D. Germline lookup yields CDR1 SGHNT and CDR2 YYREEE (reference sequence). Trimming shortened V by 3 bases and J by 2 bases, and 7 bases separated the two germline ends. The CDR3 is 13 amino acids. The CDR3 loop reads CASSSPDTDTQYF. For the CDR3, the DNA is TGTGCCAGCAGCTCACCCGACACAGATACGCAGTATTTT.

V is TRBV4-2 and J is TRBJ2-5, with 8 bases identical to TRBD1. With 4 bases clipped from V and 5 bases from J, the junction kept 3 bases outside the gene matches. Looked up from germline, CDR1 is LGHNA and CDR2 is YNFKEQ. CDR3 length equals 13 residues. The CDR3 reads CASSLYRGETQYF. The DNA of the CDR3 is TGTGCCAGCAGCCTCTACAGGGGGGAGACCCAGTACTTC.

The CDR3 here is CSATAQETQYF. CDR3 sequence (DNA): TGCAGTGCTACGGCCCAGGAGACCCAGTACTTC. This sequence joins TRBV20-1 and TRBJ2-5; no firm D call. Germline CDR1 DFQATT, CDR2 SNEGSKA (reference sequence). This CDR3 has 11 residues. V shed 4 bases and J shed 5 bases, with 8 bases lying between them.

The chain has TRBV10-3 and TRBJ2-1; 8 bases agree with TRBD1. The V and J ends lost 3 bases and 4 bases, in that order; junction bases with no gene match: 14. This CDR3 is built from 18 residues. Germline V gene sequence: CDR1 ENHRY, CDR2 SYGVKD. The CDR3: CAISDSRNVRGPYNEQFF. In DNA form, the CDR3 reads TGTGCCATCAGTGATTCTAGGAATGTCAGGGGGCCTTACAATGAGCAGTTCTTC.

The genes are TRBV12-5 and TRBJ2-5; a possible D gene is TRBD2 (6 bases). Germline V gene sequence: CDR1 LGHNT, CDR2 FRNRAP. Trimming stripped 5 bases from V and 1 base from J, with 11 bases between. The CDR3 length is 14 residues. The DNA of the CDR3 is TGTGCTAGTGGTGCCGGGGGTTTCCAAGAGACCCAGTACTTC. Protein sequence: CASGAGGFQETQYF.

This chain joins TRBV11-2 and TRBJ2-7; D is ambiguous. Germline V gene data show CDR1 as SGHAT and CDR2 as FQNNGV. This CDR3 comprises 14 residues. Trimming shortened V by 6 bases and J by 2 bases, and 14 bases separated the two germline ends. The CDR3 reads CASSYGSGTYEQYF. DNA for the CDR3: TGTGCCAGCAGTTATGGGTCAGGTACCTACGAGCAGTACTTC.

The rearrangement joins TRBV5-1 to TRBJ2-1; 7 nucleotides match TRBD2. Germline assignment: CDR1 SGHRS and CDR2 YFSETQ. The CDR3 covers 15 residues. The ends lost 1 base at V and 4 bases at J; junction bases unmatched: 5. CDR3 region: CASSLWASGYNEQFF. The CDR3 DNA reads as TGCGCCAGCAGCTTGTGGGCTAGCGGTTACAATGAGCAGTTCTTC.

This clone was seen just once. The CDR3 DNA follows: TGCGCCAGCAGCCAAGGTAGGGGACTCTCTAGCAATCAGCCCCAGCATTTT. The encoded protein is CASSQGRGLSSNQPQHF. This chain uses TRBV4-1 with TRBJ1-5; tentative D call: TRBD1 (5 bases). This CDR3 spans 17 amino acids. Germline loops: CDR1 MGHRA, CDR2 YSYEKL. The V end was cut by 1 base, the J end by 0 bases, with 13 bases between.

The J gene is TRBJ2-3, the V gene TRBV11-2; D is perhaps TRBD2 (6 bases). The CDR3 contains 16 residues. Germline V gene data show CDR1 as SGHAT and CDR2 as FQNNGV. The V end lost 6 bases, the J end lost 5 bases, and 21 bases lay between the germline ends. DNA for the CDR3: TGTGCCAGCAGGCCTCTGACTAGAGCATTTAGAGATACGCAGTATTTT. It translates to CASRPLTRAFRDTQYF.

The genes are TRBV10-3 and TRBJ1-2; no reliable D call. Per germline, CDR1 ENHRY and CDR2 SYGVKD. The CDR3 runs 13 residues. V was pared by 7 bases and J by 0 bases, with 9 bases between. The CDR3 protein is CAIMDQSNYGYTF. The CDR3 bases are TGTGCCATCATGGACCAATCTAACTATGGCTACACCTTC.

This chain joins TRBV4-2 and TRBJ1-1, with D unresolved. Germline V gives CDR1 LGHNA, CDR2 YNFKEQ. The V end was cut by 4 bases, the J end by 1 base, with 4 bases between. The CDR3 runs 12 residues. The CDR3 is CASSPRNTEAFF. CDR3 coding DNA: TGTGCCAGCAGCCCGAGGAACACTGAAGCTTTCTTT.

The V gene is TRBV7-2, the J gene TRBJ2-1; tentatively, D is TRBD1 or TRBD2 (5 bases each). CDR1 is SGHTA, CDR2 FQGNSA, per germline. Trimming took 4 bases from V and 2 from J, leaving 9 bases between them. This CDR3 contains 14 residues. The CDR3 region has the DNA TGTGCCAGCAGCTCGGGACCCGCCTACAATGAGCAGTTCTTC. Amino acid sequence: CASSSGPAYNEQFF.

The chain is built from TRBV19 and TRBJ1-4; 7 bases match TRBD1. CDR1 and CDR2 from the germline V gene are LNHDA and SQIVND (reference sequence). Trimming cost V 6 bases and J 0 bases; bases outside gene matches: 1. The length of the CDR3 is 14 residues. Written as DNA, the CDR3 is TGTGCCAGTAGCGGACAGGCAACTAATGAAAAACTGTTTTTT. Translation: CASSGQATNEKLFF. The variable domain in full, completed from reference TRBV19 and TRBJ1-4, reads DGGITQSPKYLFRKEGQNVTLSCEQNLNHDAMYWYRQDPGQGLRLIYYSQIVNDFQKGDIAEGYSVSREKKESFPLTVTSAQKNPTAFYLCASSGQATNEKLFFGSGTQLSVL.

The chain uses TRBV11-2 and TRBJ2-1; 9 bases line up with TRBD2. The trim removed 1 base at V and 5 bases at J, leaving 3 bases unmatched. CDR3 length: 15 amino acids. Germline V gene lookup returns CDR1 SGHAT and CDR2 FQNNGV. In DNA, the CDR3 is TGTGCCAGCAGCTTAGCGCGGGAGGGGGACAATGAGCAGTTCTTC. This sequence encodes CASSLAREGDNEQFF.

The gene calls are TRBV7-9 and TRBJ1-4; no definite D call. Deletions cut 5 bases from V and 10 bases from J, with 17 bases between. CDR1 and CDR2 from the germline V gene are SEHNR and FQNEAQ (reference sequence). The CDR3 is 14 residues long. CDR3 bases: TGTGCCAGCAGCCGCTCCCCCCCTCTCGGAAAACTGTTTTTT. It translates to CASSRSPPLGKLFF.

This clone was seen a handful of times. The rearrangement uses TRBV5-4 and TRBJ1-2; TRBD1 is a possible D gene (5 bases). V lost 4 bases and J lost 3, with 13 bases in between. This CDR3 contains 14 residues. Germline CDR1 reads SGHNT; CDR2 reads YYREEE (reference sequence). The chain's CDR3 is CASSLQVGDYGYTF. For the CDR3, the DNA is TGTGCCAGCAGCCTACAGGTGGGAGACTATGGCTACACCTTC.

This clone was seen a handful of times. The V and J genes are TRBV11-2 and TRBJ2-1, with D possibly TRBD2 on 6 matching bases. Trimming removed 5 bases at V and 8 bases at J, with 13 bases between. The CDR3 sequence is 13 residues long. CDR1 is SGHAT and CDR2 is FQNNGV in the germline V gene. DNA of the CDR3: TGTGCCAGCAGCCCCCGACTAGGCGATGAGCAGTTCTTC. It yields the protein CASSPRLGDEQFF.

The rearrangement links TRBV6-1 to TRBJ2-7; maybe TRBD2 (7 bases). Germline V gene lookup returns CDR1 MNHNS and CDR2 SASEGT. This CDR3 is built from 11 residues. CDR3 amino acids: CGGGPLYEQYF. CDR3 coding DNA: TGTGGCGGGGGCCCACTCTACGAGCAGTACTTC.